The clone carrying this T cell receptor (beta chain) occurred a few times. The authors gated naive CD8 T cells as CD8+CD4-CCR7+CD45RA+ for sorting. These data are taken from a study of molecular identifiers for immune sequencing clone quantification. In germline, CDR1 is MNHEY, CDR2 SVGEGT. The CDR3 is 19 residues long. The V gene end was trimmed by 2 bases and the J gene end by 9 bases; junction bases not matched to a gene: 19. A single record per CDR3 protein comes from TCRdb applying MiXCR to the PCR reads. The sample holds approximately 97,000 distinct CDR3 sequences, around 30% seen once. J is TRBJ2-1 and V is TRBV6-2 or TRBV6-3, with 10 bases aligning to TRBD2. Sequencing was done on a sample of naive CD8+ T cells from blood, with Jurkat cell RNA spiked in. Indicated subset: FACS-sorted CD8+CD4-CCR7+CD45RA+ naive T cells. The receptor was derived from a human donor in good health. Some libraries in this study had Jurkat cell RNA spiked in. The CDR3 bases are TGTGCCAGCAGTTACCCCACCGGAATGGTAGCGGGAGGATACGGTGAGCAGTTCTTC. Translating it yields CASSYPTGMVAGGYGEQFF.